This T cell receptor (beta chain) was recorded in a study of cytomegalovirus exposure and HLA in healthy donors. This clone was found a few times. Its antigen is undetermined. Primers included in the PCR were 60 Vbeta and 13 Jbeta primers. Some clones are missing from TCRdb's copy, which holds only in-frame ones; the method was immunoSEQ multiplex PCR. The data contain hundreds of thousands of clones, about 90% of them seen just once; the ten biggest clones take up about 2.5%. Germline lookup yields CDR1 MGHRA and CDR2 YSYEKL. V was trimmed by 4 bases and J by 1 base, leaving 10 bases between them. The length of the CDR3 is 14 residues. Healthy bone marrow donors made up the donor group. General observations from the study: More clonal expansion characterized HLA-associated TCR beta chains than equally common others in a later analysis.

This chain connects TRBV4-1 to TRBJ1-1; D is unclear. Sample: PBMCs. The receptor comes from a woman in her late teens or twenties in good health and CMV-seronegative. The CDR3 DNA follows: TGCGCCAGCAGCCCCCCCGGAGGGAACACTGAAGCTTTCTTT. This codes for CASSPPGGNTEAFF.